A single sample gave rise to the 31 T cell receptor beta chains below, sequenced in a study of beta chain features in type 1 diabetes. These receptors' targets are unknown. The whole isolated RNA underwent reverse transcription, so sequencing captured expressed TCRB transcripts. This table comes from immunoSEQ multiplex PCR, and its TCRdb copy is limited to in-frame clones, with some not included. Here the sample spans roughly 150,000 clones, almost 8% being singletons. Points from the study as a whole: Moderate but significant shortening of TCRB CDR3s was recorded in all four CD4+ subsets from Type 1 diabetes patients.

Source material: central memory CD4+ T cells from blood. The receptors were gathered from a young man with type 1 diabetes.

V is TRBV7-9 and J is TRBJ2-1, with D possibly matching TRBD1 (5 bases). Germline V gene sequence: CDR1 SEHNR, CDR2 FQNEAQ (reference sequence). Deletions cut 2 bases from V and 9 bases from J, with 17 bases between. The CDR3 length is 15 residues. This CDR3 reads CASSLLSGRLLEQFF. The CDR3 region has the DNA TGTGCCAGCAGCTTACTGTCAGGGCGTCTTCTTGAGCAGTTCTTC.

This clone was picked up a small number of times. The chain joins TRBV6-5 to TRBJ2-6; D not resolved. CDR3 length equals 15 residues. Deletions cut 4 bases from V and 0 bases from J, with 7 bases between. Germline values: CDR1 MNHEY, CDR2 SVGAGI. The CDR3 spells CASSSSLSGANVLTF. CDR3 in DNA: TGTGCCAGCAGTTCCAGTCTCTCTGGGGCCAACGTCCTGACTTTC.

This clone was counted at least ten times. The chain links TRBV27 to TRBJ2-1, with 10 bases lining up with TRBD2. Germline V gene sequence: CDR1 MNHEY, CDR2 SMNVEV (reference sequence). The CDR3 is 15 amino acids. Unmatched junction bases numbered 4, after V lost 2 bases and J lost 6 bases. CDR3 DNA: TGTGCCAGCAGTTTAGCCAGCGGGGGGGGCAATGAGCAGTTCTTC. Translation: CASSLASGGGNEQFF.

This clone was detected a few times. This chain joins TRBV29-1 and TRBJ2-1; 10 nucleotides match TRBD2. The CDR3 extends over 16 amino acids. Germline lookup yields CDR1 SQVTM and CDR2 ANQGSEA. Trimming took 5 bases from V and 3 from J; bases not matched to a gene: 10. CDR3 residues: CSVRGSGGLLYNEQFF. Written as DNA, the CDR3 is TGCAGCGTTCGCGGTAGCGGGGGGTTACTCTACAATGAGCAGTTCTTC.

This chain joins TRBV27 and TRBJ2-7, with TRBD1 as a possible D gene (6 bases). CDR1 is MNHEY and CDR2 is SMNVEV in the germline V gene (reference sequence). This CDR3 spans 14 amino acids. V was trimmed by 5 bases and J by 1 base, leaving 12 bases between them. The CDR3 loop is CASSRQAQSYEQYF. CDR3 bases: TGTGCCAGCAGTAGACAGGCCCAATCCTACGAGCAGTACTTC.

The CDR3 region has the DNA TGTGCCAGCAGCCAACGTAGGGGGCACGAGCAGTACTTC. Protein sequence: CASSQRRGHEQYF. J is TRBJ2-7 and V is TRBV11-2; 7 bases agree with TRBD1. Germline V gene data show CDR1 as SGHAT and CDR2 as FQNNGV. The CDR3 covers 13 residues. The V and J ends lost 5 bases and 5 bases, in that order; junction bases with no gene match: 6.

The chain employs TRBV19 and TRBJ1-1; D is ambiguous. The CDR3 totals 13 residues. V dropped 5 bases and J dropped 6 bases, with 13 bases sitting between them. CDR1 and CDR2 (germline): LNHDA, SQIVND (reference sequence). The CDR3 DNA is TGTGCCAGTAGTCCCGAGCTTTATGCTGAAGCTTTCTTT. Translated, it gives CASSPELYAEAFF.

The J gene is TRBJ2-3, the V gene TRBV9, with D unresolved. The V end lost 2 bases, the J end lost 4 bases, and 8 bases lay between the germline ends. CDR1 and CDR2 (germline): SGDLS, YYNGEE. This CDR3 comprises 13 residues. The CDR3, as DNA: TGTGCCAGCAGCGTGATAGACTCAGATACGCAGTATTTT. It is translated as CASSVIDSDTQYF.

This chain joins TRBV29-1 and TRBJ2-7; a weak D match, TRBD1 (6 bases). The CDR3 consists of 13 residues. Trimming pared 3 bases from V and 9 bases from J, leaving 18 bases between. CDR1 SQVTM and CDR2 ANQGSEA come from the germline V gene. DNA for the CDR3: TGCAGCGTTGATAAGGCAGGGGCGCTTGGGCAGTACTTC. Encoded protein: CSVDKAGALGQYF.

This clone was found a few times. This chain joins TRBV10-3 and TRBJ2-7, with a possible D match to TRBD2 (6 bases). V lost 2 bases and J 1 base, leaving 15 bases between the germline ends. This CDR3 spans 16 amino acids. From germline, CDR1 is ENHRY and CDR2 SYGVKD. CDR3 protein: CAISEPEGRGSYEQYF. Written as DNA, the CDR3 is TGTGCCATCAGTGAGCCAGAAGGTCGGGGGTCCTACGAGCAGTACTTC.

The chain employs TRBV5-8 and TRBJ2-7, with D uncertain. Trimming left V 0 bases short and J 6 bases short, with 10 bases between. Germline lookup yields CDR1 SGHTS and CDR2 YDEGEE. CDR3 length equals 13 residues. As DNA, the CDR3 is TGTGCCAGCAGCTTGGACGGGTTCGGCGAGCAGTACTTC. It yields the protein CASSLDGFGEQYF.

V and J are TRBV25-1 and TRBJ1-3, with D hard to call. Germline CDR1 reads MGHDK; CDR2 reads SYGVNS. V shed 5 bases and J shed 0 bases, with 5 bases lying between them. The CDR3 spans 13 residues. CDR3 sequence: CASSSSSGNTIYF. CDR3 nucleotides: TGTGCCAGCAGTTCATCCTCTGGAAACACCATATATTTT.

A few counts support this clone. This chain links TRBV29-1 with TRBJ2-2, with TRBD2 identical over 7 bases. The trim removed 5 bases at V and 4 bases at J, leaving 7 bases unmatched. There are 14 residues in the CDR3. Germline assignment: CDR1 SQVTM and CDR2 ANQGSEA. The CDR3 nucleotides read TGCAGCGTTAATTACGGGGGGAGCACCGGGGAGCTGTTTTTT. Protein sequence: CSVNYGGSTGELFF.

The chain carries TRBV7-9 and TRBJ2-2; TRBD1 matches at 7 bases. Trimming cost V 4 bases and J 1 base; bases outside gene matches: 3. Germline CDR1 reads SEHNR; CDR2 reads FQNEAQ (reference sequence). CDR3 length: 15 amino acids. CDR3 loop: CASSSGTENTGELFF. The DNA of the CDR3 is TGTGCCAGCAGCTCCGGGACAGAGAACACCGGGGAGCTGTTTTTT. The complete variable domain, with remaining parts taken from reference TRBV7-9 and TRBJ2-2, reads DTGVSQNPRHKITKRGQNVTFRCDPISEHNRLYWYRQTLGQGPEFLTYFQNEAQLEKSRLLSDRFSAERPKGSFSTLEIQRTEQGDSAMYLCASSSGTENTGELFFGEGSRLTVL.

About this clone itself: The same CDR3 also results from other DNA sequences found in this sample. This chain joins TRBV29-1 and TRBJ2-7, with 7 bases fitting TRBD1. The CDR3 has 12 amino acids. J gave up 1 base and V 6 bases, and 3 bases lay outside the gene matches. In germline, CDR1 is SQVTM, CDR2 ANQGSEA. CDR3 protein: CSVWTGSYEQYF. The CDR3 DNA reads TGCAGCGTGTGGACAGGTTCCTACGAGCAGTACTTC.

This clone was detected a few times. V gene TRBV28 combines with J gene TRBJ2-1, with a tentative D call TRBD2 (6 bases). Trimming stripped 1 base from V and 9 bases from J, with 7 bases between. CDR1 MDHEN and CDR2 SYDVKM come from the germline V gene. The CDR3 extends over 12 amino acids. The CDR3 region has the DNA TGTGCCAGCAGTTTATCTAGCGCTGAGCAGTTCTTC. It translates to CASSLSSAEQFF.

This clone was counted a few times. The rearrangement uses TRBV6-5 and TRBJ1-2; no definite D call. The CDR3 totals 14 residues. Germline V lookup: CDR1 MNHEY, CDR2 SVGAGI. V was cut by 2 bases and J by 0 bases, with 7 bases left in between. CDR3 bases: TGTGCCAGCAGTTACAACACAGCTAACTATGGCTACACCTTC. Translated, it gives CASSYNTANYGYTF.

This clone was observed a handful of times. The genes are TRBV11-3 and TRBJ2-5, with 15 bases identical to TRBD2. Germline CDR1 reads SGHNT; CDR2 reads YENEEA. The CDR3 covers 16 residues. Trimming at V came to 5 bases and at J to 5 bases, leaving 6 bases not matched to a gene. As DNA, the CDR3 is TGTGCCAGCAGCAGGACTAGCGGGAGGGCCAAGGAGACCCAGTACTTC. Translated: CASSRTSGRAKETQYF.

A few counts support this clone. J is TRBJ2-2 and V is TRBV11-3, with 7 positions matching TRBD1. Germline V gene sequence: CDR1 SGHNT, CDR2 YENEEA. The CDR3 is made up of 14 amino acids. Losses at the gene ends were 10 bases for V and 7 bases for J; bases not matched to a gene: 12. CDR3 sequence (DNA): TGTGCCACCATTAAGGACAGGTCGATCGGGGAGCTGTTTTTT. This codes for CATIKDRSIGELFF.

Ten or more counts support this clone. The CDR3 coding sequence is TGTGCCAGCAGCTCACAGGGGTCTAACACCGGGGAGCTGTTTTTT. Protein: CASSSQGSNTGELFF. The chain is built from TRBV5-4 and TRBJ2-2, with TRBD1 matching over 7 bases. CDR1 and CDR2 from the germline V gene are SGHNT and YYREEE (reference sequence). The J segment lost 2 bases and the V segment lost 3 bases, leaving 4 bases of the junction unmatched. The CDR3 is made up of 15 amino acids.

This clone occurred a few times. The J gene is TRBJ1-5, the V gene TRBV2; 7 bases map to TRBD1. V was pared by 6 bases and J by 1 base, with 3 bases of the junction left unmatched. CDR1 is SNHLY and CDR2 is FYNNEI in the germline V gene. This CDR3 has 14 residues. The CDR3 sequence is CASRGQASNQPQHF. CDR3 bases: TGTGCCAGCAGAGGACAGGCCAGCAATCAGCCCCAGCATTTT.

This clone appeared a few times. This chain links TRBV6-6 with TRBJ2-5, with 11 bases matching TRBD2. The CDR3 runs to 14 residues. Germline loops: CDR1 MNHNY, CDR2 SVGAGI (reference sequence). After removal of 5 bases from V and 2 bases from J, the junction contained 1 base not matched to a gene. The CDR3 region is CASSIAGGQETQYF. Written as DNA, the CDR3 is TGTGCCAGCAGTATAGCGGGGGGGCAAGAGACCCAGTACTTC.

This clone was recorded a few times. The chain has TRBV18 and TRBJ1-1; 7 bases match TRBD1. V trimming: 0 bases; J trimming: 8 bases; junction bases outside the gene matches: 0. The germline V gene has CDR1 KGHSH and CDR2 LQKENI. This CDR3 is 12 amino acids long. The CDR3 loop reads CASSPPGQEAFF. The DNA of the CDR3 is TGTGCCAGCTCACCACCGGGACAGGAAGCTTTCTTT.

The J gene is TRBJ2-5, the V gene TRBV28; tentative D call: TRBD1 (6 bases). The V and J ends lost 5 bases and 3 bases respectively, with 10 bases between them. CDR3 size: 13 residues. From germline, CDR1 is MDHEN and CDR2 SYDVKM. The CDR3 protein is CASSQGDKETQYF. DNA of the CDR3: TGTGCCAGCAGTCAAGGGGACAAAGAGACCCAGTACTTC. The full variable domain, its missing parts supplied by reference TRBV28 and TRBJ2-5, is DVKVTQSSRYLVKRTGEKVFLECVQDMDHENMFWYRQDPGLGLRLIYFSYDVKMKEKGDIPEGYSVSREKKERFSLILESASTNQTSMYLCASSQGDKETQYFGPGTRLLVL.

V gene TRBV25-1 combines with J gene TRBJ2-3; 10 bases agree with TRBD2. CDR1 is MGHDK, CDR2 SYGVNS, per germline. Unmatched junction bases numbered 8, after V lost 8 bases and J lost 0 bases. CDR3 size: 16 residues. The chain's CDR3 is CASQDGLADSTDTQYF. The DNA for the CDR3 is TGTGCCAGCCAAGACGGACTAGCGGATAGCACAGATACGCAGTATTTT.

Only a few counts were recorded for this clone. The chain carries TRBV23-1 and TRBJ2-5, with 8 bases fitting TRBD1. TRBV23-1 is an open reading frame, and its role is uncertain. J was trimmed by 2 bases and V by 1 base; bases with no gene match: 12. The CDR3 loop spans 18 amino acids. CDR3 nucleotides: TGCGCCAGCAGTCAATTCTTTCCGGACAGGGTTGTTCAAGAGACCCAGTACTTC. Translation gives CASSQFFPDRVVQETQYF.

The J gene is TRBJ2-1, the V gene TRBV6-1; 11 bases agree with TRBD2. The germline gives CDR1 MNHNS, CDR2 SASEGT. This CDR3 comprises 15 residues. The V gene end was trimmed by 4 bases and the J gene end by 4 bases; junction bases not matched to a gene: 3. The chain's CDR3 is CASSAGTSGYNEQFF. The CDR3 nucleotides read TGTGCCAGCAGTGCCGGGACTAGCGGATACAATGAGCAGTTCTTC.

This clone was recorded many times. The CDR3 DNA reads TGTGCCATCAGTGATCCCGACGGGGACACTGAAGCTTTCTTT. It encodes CAISDPDGDTEAFF. The J gene is TRBJ1-1, the V gene TRBV10-3; D gene unclear. CDR3 length equals 14 residues. From germline, CDR1 is ENHRY and CDR2 SYGVKD. Trimming took off 3 bases at V and 3 bases at J, with 11 bases between the two ends.

This clone has just a few counts. This chain connects TRBV5-1 to TRBJ2-1, with 10 bases identical to TRBD2. Germline CDR1 and CDR2: SGHRS and YFSETQ. The V gene end was trimmed by 0 bases and the J gene end by 3 bases; junction bases not matched to a gene: 3. This CDR3 has 16 amino acids. CDR3 loop: CASSLAASGSYNEQFF. The CDR3 DNA reads as TGCGCCAGCAGCTTGGCCGCTAGCGGGAGCTACAATGAGCAGTTCTTC. The complete variable domain, with remaining parts taken from reference TRBV5-1 and TRBJ2-1, reads KAGVTQTPRYLIKTRGQQVTLSCSPISGHRSVSWYQQTPGQGLQFLFEYFSETQRNKGNFPGRFSGRQFSNSRSEMNVSTLELGDSALYLCASSLAASGSYNEQFFGPGTRLTVL.

A few counts support this clone. The chain carries TRBV9 and TRBJ2-1, with 8 bases lining up with TRBD1. V shed 3 bases, J shed 7 bases, and the junction held 6 bases outside the gene matches. Germline V gives CDR1 SGDLS, CDR2 YYNGEE. The CDR3 contains 14 residues. For the CDR3, the DNA is TGTGCCAGCAGCGCGGACAGGGAGGATAATGAGCAGTTCTTC. It encodes CASSADREDNEQFF.

A few counts support this clone. The CDR3 protein is CASSEGHRGKSGTDTQYF. CDR3 DNA: TGTGCCAGCAGTGAAGGTCACAGGGGAAAGAGTGGCACAGATACGCAGTATTTT. This chain links TRBV25-1 with TRBJ2-3; 7 bases are shared with TRBD1. Per the germline V gene, CDR1 is MGHDK and CDR2 is SYGVNS. The CDR3 length is 18 residues. J gave up 1 base and V 2 bases, and 12 bases lay outside the gene matches. The complete variable domain, with remaining parts taken from reference TRBV25-1 and TRBJ2-3, reads EADIYQTPRYLVIGTGKKITLECSQTMGHDKMYWYQQDPGMELHLIHYSYGVNSTEKGDLSSESTVSRIRTEHFPLTLESARPSHTSQYLCASSEGHRGKSGTDTQYFGPGTRLTVL.